These 26 T cell receptor beta chains originate from one sample sequenced in a study of CD8 T cells in ankylosing spondylitis. Study outcomes and limitations: Characteristic of ankylosing spondylitis blood, it appeared, was a TCR beta motif comprising several highly homologous variants.

One entry per CDR3 protein, called by TCRdb with MiXCR from the 5' RACE reads. The sample yields a few hundred thousand distinct CDR3 sequences, around 16% seen once. Their antigens remain unidentified. The specimen was blood, either unsorted or a sorted T cell fraction (not recorded which). The receptors shown here come from a male donor with ankylosing spondylitis.

The chain has TRBV7-9 and TRBJ1-6; maybe TRBD1 (5 bases). The CDR3 length is 14 residues. The germline CDR1 and CDR2 sequences are SEHNR and FQNEAQ (reference sequence). Between the trimmed V and J ends, which lost 1 base and 10 bases, there was a span of 11 bases. CDR3 loop: CASSLVAGRSPLHF. The CDR3 nucleotides read TGTGCCAGCAGCTTAGTAGCAGGGCGGTCACCCCTCCACTTT.

This clonotype was counted between two and nine times. The chain employs TRBV29-1 and TRBJ2-7; 10 positions agree with TRBD1. V shed 6 bases, J shed 2 bases, and the junction held 1 base outside the gene matches. The germline gives CDR1 SQVTM, CDR2 ANQGSEA. CDR3 length equals 12 residues. CDR3: CSVGTGAYEQYF. As DNA, the CDR3 is TGCAGCGTGGGGACAGGGGCCTACGAGCAGTACTTC.

This clonotype has more than one count but fewer than ten. The chain carries TRBV12-3 or TRBV12-4 and TRBJ2-5; D gene uncertain. This CDR3 contains 13 residues. The V end was cut by 7 bases, the J end by 0 bases, with 9 bases between. The CDR3 sequence is CASNINYQETQYF. Here the CDR3 DNA reads TGTGCCAGCAACATCAACTACCAAGAGACCCAGTACTTC.

This clonotype was seen a few times. V usage is TRBV11-2 and J usage is TRBJ2-1; 8 positions match TRBD2. J lost 7 bases, V lost 1 base, and 9 bases had no gene match. This CDR3 comprises 16 residues. The germline CDR1 and CDR2 sequences are SGHAT and FQNNGV. DNA for the CDR3: TGTGCCAGCAGCTTAGTGGTAGCGGGACTAGAAAATGAGCAGTTCTTC. Translated, it gives CASSLVVAGLENEQFF.

The rearrangement links TRBV14 to TRBJ2-1, with 12 bases lining up with TRBD2. The CDR3 is 17 amino acids. Germline assignment: CDR1 SGHDN and CDR2 FVKESK. The J segment lost 4 bases and the V segment lost 5 bases, leaving 9 bases of the junction unmatched. The CDR3 bases are TGTGCCAGCAGCTTGATCGCTAGCGGGGGGGATTACAATGAGCAGTTCTTC. Translating it yields CASSLIASGGDYNEQFF.

Only a few counts were recorded for this clonotype. CDR3 loop: CASSARLAPQYNEQFF. The CDR3 coding sequence is TGTGCCAGCAGCGCCCGACTAGCGCCGCAATACAATGAGCAGTTCTTC. The chain couples TRBV7-6 to TRBJ2-1; 8 bases line up with TRBD2. Per germline, CDR1 SGHVS and CDR2 FNYEAQ. The CDR3 is 16 amino acids. J was trimmed by 4 bases and V by 5 bases; bases with no gene match: 10.

The CDR3 is CASSLAGAGGNTIYF. The CDR3 nucleotides are TGTGCCAGCAGCTTAGCGGGGGCTGGTGGAAACACCATATATTTT. The chain recombines TRBV7-9 with TRBJ1-3; possibly TRBD1 for D (6 bases). With 0 bases removed from V and 3 bases from J, the gap between germline ends came to 9 bases. This CDR3 is 15 amino acids long. Per the germline V gene, CDR1 is SEHNR and CDR2 is FQNEAQ (reference sequence). The variable domain in full, with the rest retrieved from reference TRBV7-9 and TRBJ1-3, is DTGVSQNPRHKITKRGQNVTFRCDPISEHNRLYWYRQTLGQGPEFLTYFQNEAQLEKSRLLSDRFSAERPKGSFSTLEIQRTEQGDSAMYLCASSLAGAGGNTIYFGEGSWLTVV.

This clonotype was seen a handful of times. The V and J genes are TRBV5-1 and TRBJ2-3; 8 bases are shared with TRBD2. This CDR3 is built from 16 residues. CDR1 is SGHRS, CDR2 YFSETQ, per germline. V shed 2 bases, J shed 3 bases, and the junction held 8 bases outside the gene matches. The CDR3 DNA reads as TGCGCCAGCAGCTTCTTCCCGGGGGGGAATACAGATACGCAGTATTTT. Its protein is CASSFFPGGNTDTQYF.

CDR3 coding DNA: TGTGCCAGCAGTTCTATTCCGGGACCCCCCGAGGGGCAGTTCTTC. Amino acid sequence: CASSSIPGPPEGQFF. The rearrangement links TRBV6-2 or TRBV6-3 to TRBJ2-1; D is tentatively TRBD1 or TRBD2 (5 bases each). V lost 4 bases, J lost 12 bases, and 22 bases lay in between. Germline-derived CDR1 and CDR2 are MNHEY and SVGEGT. This CDR3 has 15 amino acids.

The V and J genes are TRBV5-1 and TRBJ1-3; no reliable D call. V dropped 4 bases and J dropped 4 bases, with 12 bases sitting between them. Germline V CDR1 and CDR2: SGHRS, YFSETQ. The length of the CDR3 is 14 residues. CDR3 residues: CASSPVFPGNTIYF. In DNA, the CDR3 is TGCGCCAGCAGCCCTGTATTCCCCGGAAACACCATATATTTT.

This rearrangement joins TRBV7-8 to TRBJ2-1, with D perhaps TRBD1 or TRBD2 (5 bases each). V lost 1 base and J 4 bases, leaving 14 bases between the germline ends. The germline CDR1 and CDR2 sequences are SGHVS and FQNEAQ. The CDR3 consists of 16 residues. Here the CDR3 reads CASSLVVWGKYNEQFF. CDR3 coding DNA: TGTGCCAGCAGCTTAGTGGTGTGGGGGAAATACAATGAGCAGTTCTTC.

This clonotype has only a few counts. The chain couples TRBV29-1 to TRBJ2-7; 11 positions agree with TRBD1. The V and J ends lost 5 bases and 6 bases, in that order; junction bases with no gene match: 3. CDR3 length equals 12 residues. From germline, CDR1 is SQVTM and CDR2 ANQGSEA. CDR3 DNA: TGCAGCGTTACCGGGACAGGGGGCGAGCAGTACTTC. This encodes CSVTGTGGEQYF.

This clonotype was seen a handful of times. CDR3: CASSLEGGSSPRYF. The CDR3 nucleotides read TGTGCCAGCAGCTTAGAGGGGGGGAGCAGCCCCCGGTACTTC. The V and J genes are TRBV7-9 and TRBJ2-5, with D possibly matching TRBD2 (7 bases). The V end was cut by 1 base, the J end by 13 bases, with 19 bases between. Germline V gives CDR1 SEHNR, CDR2 FQNEAQ (reference sequence). This CDR3 comprises 14 residues.

The chain couples TRBV5-1 to TRBJ2-7, with D unresolved. Germline V lookup: CDR1 SGHRS, CDR2 YFSETQ. The CDR3 is made up of 13 amino acids. The V gene lost 4 bases and the J gene lost 4 bases, with 12 bases spanning the gap. CDR3 amino acids: CASSGDHPYEQYF. The CDR3 bases are TGCGCCAGCAGCGGCGATCACCCTTACGAGCAGTACTTC.

The chain joins TRBV7-8 to TRBJ2-1, with D unclear. This CDR3 spans 15 amino acids. V lost 5 bases, J lost 1 base, and 12 bases lay in between. Germline V gene sequence: CDR1 SGHVS, CDR2 FQNEAQ. In DNA form, the CDR3 reads TGTGCCAGCAGCACCCCAACCGGATCCTACAATGAGCAGTTCTTC. It specifies CASSTPTGSYNEQFF.

The rearrangement uses TRBV7-9 and TRBJ1-5, with 7 bases matching TRBD1. In germline, CDR1 is SEHNR, CDR2 FQNEAQ (reference sequence). The junction had 12 bases not matched to a gene; V was cut back by 5 bases and J by 5 bases. The CDR3 runs 16 residues. The CDR3 loop reads CASSNTRTGKDQPQHF. Here the CDR3 DNA reads TGTGCCAGCAGCAACACTAGGACAGGTAAAGATCAGCCCCAGCATTTT.

This clonotype was observed a handful of times. V gene TRBV6-2 or TRBV6-3 combines with J gene TRBJ2-5; 7 nucleotides align to TRBD2. Germline V gives CDR1 MNHEY, CDR2 SVGEGT. After removal of 8 bases from V and 5 bases from J, the junction contained 8 bases not matched to a gene. There are 13 residues in the CDR3. In DNA, the CDR3 is TGTGCCAGCCGAGAGGTTAGCGGGGAGACCCAGTACTTC. Translated: CASREVSGETQYF.

This clonotype was counted between two and nine times. The V call is TRBV21-1, the J call TRBJ2-3; the table's D call, TRBD2, has no DNA check behind it. TRBV21-1 has pseudogene status. The CDR3 contains 16 residues. DNA of the CDR3: TGTGCCAGCAGCACAGATAGCGGGAGGTGGACAGATACGCAGTATTTT. Protein: CASSTDSGRWTDTQYF.

The CDR3 reads CASSVGEKELFF. In DNA form, the CDR3 reads TGTGCCAGCAGCGTGGGAGAGAAAGAGCTGTTTTTT. V is TRBV9 and J is TRBJ2-2, with D possibly matching TRBD2 (5 bases). Germline V CDR1 and CDR2: SGDLS, YYNGEE. This CDR3 contains 12 residues. Trimming pared 2 bases from V and 11 bases from J, leaving 10 bases between.

This clonotype was detected only a few times. This chain uses TRBV12-3 or TRBV12-4 with TRBJ2-5; the match to TRBD2 covers 7 bases. Losses at the gene ends were 8 bases for V and 5 bases for J; bases not matched to a gene: 5. The CDR3 contains 12 residues. In DNA form, the CDR3 reads TGTGCCAGCCGGGGGGATAGGGAGACCCAGTACTTC. Translating gives CASRGDRETQYF.

Only a few counts were recorded for this clonotype. The chain employs TRBV12-3 or TRBV12-4 and TRBJ2-7, with a weak D call TRBD1 (5 bases). Trimming left V 6 bases short and J 2 bases short, with 14 bases between. This CDR3 is built from 14 residues. CDR3 nucleotide sequence: TGTGCCAGCAGCCTCAGGGTTCCCCCCTACGAGCAGTACTTC. It specifies CASSLRVPPYEQYF.

This clonotype has only a few counts. V and J are TRBV27 and TRBJ1-1; tentative D call: TRBD1 (6 bases). The V end was cut by 3 bases, the J end by 0 bases, with 8 bases between. Germline lookup yields CDR1 MNHEY and CDR2 SMNVEV (reference sequence). The CDR3 extends over 14 amino acids. In DNA, the CDR3 is TGTGCCAGCAGTTTTGGGGGCGTGAACACTGAAGCTTTCTTT. Protein sequence: CASSFGGVNTEAFF.

The V call is TRBV4-1, the J call TRBJ2-7; TRBD2 matches at 12 bases. The CDR3 is 16 amino acids. V shed 2 bases and J 3 bases; nucleotides not matched to a gene: 5. In germline, CDR1 is MGHRA, CDR2 YSYEKL. CDR3 in DNA: TGCGCCAGCAGCCAAAAACTAGCGGGGGGATTCTACGAGCAGTACTTC. The encoded protein is CASSQKLAGGFYEQYF.

The chain recombines TRBV12-3 or TRBV12-4 with TRBJ1-1; D is undetermined. The CDR3 spans 13 residues. Trimming took 0 bases from V and 6 from J, leaving 8 bases between them. CDR3 sequence reads: CASSLALVAEAFF. The CDR3 region has the DNA TGTGCCAGCAGTTTAGCGCTCGTGGCTGAAGCTTTCTTT.

This clonotype appeared a few times. The chain is built from TRBV4-1 and TRBJ1-2; D gene uncertain. The CDR3 is 15 amino acids. V was trimmed by 1 base and J by 5 bases, leaving 14 bases between them. CDR1 is MGHRA, CDR2 YSYEKL, per germline. The CDR3 nucleotides read TGCGCCAGCAGCCAAGTCCGGGAGATAATGTATGGCTACACCTTC. Amino acid sequence: CASSQVREIMYGYTF.

This rearrangement joins TRBV28 to TRBJ2-2; D gene ambiguous. The CDR3 has 16 amino acids. The ends were cut back, 3 bases at V and 9 bases at J, with 20 bases in the middle. In germline, CDR1 is MDHEN, CDR2 SYDVKM. DNA for the CDR3: TGTGCCAGCAGTTTGTGGGCTTTGGAGCAAGGCTGGGAGCTGTTTTTT. This codes for CASSLWALEQGWELFF.